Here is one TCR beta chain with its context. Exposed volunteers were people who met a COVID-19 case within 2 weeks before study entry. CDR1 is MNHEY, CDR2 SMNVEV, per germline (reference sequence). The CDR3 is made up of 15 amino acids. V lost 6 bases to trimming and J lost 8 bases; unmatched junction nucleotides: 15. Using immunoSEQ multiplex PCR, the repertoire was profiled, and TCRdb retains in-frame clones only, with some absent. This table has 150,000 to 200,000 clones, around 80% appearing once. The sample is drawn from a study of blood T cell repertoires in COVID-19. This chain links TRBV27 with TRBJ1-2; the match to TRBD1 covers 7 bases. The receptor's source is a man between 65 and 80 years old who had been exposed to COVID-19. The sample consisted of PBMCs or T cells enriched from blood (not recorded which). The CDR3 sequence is CASSKSMEWDSGYTF. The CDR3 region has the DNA TGTGCCAGCAGCAAATCCATGGAGTGGGACAGCGGCTACACCTTC.